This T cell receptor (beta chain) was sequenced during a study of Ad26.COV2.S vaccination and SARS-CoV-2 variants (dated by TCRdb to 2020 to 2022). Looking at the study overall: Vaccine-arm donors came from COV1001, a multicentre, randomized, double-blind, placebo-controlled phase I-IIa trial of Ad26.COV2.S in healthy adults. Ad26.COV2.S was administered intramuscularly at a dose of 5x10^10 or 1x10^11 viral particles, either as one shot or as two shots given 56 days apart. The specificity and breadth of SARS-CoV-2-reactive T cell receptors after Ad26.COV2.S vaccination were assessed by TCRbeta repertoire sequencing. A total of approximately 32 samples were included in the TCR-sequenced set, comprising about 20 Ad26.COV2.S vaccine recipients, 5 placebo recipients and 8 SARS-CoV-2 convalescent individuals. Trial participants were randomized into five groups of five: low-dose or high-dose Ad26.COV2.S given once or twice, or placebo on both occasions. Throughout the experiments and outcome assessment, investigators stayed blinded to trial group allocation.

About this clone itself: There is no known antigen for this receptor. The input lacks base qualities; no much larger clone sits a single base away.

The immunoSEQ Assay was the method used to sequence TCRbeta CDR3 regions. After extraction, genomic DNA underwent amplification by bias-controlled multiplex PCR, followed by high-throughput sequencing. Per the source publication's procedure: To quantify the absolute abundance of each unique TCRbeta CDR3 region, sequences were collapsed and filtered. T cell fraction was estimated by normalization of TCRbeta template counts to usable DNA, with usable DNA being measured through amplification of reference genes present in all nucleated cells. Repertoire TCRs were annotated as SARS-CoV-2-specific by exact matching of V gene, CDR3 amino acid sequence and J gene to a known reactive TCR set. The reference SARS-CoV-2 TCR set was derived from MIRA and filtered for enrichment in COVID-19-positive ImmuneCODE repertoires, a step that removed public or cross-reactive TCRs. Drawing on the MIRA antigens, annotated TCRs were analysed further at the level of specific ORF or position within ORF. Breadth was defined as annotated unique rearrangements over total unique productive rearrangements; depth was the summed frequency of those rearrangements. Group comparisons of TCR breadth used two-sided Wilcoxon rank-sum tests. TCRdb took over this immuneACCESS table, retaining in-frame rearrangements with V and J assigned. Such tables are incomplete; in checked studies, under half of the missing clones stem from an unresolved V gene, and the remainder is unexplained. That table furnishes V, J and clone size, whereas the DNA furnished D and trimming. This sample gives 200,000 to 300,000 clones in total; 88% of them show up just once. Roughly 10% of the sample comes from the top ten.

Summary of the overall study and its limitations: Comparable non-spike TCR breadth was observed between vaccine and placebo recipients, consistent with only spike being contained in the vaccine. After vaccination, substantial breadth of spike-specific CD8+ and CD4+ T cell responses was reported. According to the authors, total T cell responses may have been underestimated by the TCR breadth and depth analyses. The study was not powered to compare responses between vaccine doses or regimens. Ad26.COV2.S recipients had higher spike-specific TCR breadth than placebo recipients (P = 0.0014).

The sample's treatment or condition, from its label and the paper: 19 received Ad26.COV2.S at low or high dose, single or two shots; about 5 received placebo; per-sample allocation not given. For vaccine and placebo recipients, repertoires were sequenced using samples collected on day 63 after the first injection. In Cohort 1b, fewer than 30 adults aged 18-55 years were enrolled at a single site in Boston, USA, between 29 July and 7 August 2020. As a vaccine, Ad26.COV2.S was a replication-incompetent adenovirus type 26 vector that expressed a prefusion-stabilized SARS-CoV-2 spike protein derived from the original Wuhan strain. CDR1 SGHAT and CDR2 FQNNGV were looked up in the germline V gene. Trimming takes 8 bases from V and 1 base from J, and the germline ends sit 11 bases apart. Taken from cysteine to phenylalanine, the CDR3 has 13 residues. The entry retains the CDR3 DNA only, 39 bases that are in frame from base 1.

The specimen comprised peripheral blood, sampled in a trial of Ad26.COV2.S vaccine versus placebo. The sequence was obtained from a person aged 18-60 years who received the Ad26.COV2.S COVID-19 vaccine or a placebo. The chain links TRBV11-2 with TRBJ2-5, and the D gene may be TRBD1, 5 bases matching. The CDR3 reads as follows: CASGQGTQETQYF. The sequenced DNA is TGTGCCAGCGGTCAGGGAACCCAAGAGACCCAGTACTTC.